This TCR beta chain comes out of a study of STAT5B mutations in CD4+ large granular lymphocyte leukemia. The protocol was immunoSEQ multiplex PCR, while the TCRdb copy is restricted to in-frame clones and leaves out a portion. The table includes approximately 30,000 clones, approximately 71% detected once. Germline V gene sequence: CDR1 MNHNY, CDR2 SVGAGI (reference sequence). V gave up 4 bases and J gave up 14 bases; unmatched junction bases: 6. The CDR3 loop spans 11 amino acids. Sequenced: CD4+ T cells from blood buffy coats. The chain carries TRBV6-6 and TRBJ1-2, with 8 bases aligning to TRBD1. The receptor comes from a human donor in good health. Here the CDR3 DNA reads TGTGCCAGCAGTTCGGGACAGGTGACTACCTTC. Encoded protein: CASSSGQVTTF.